One sample yielded the 25 T cell receptor beta chains listed below, sequenced in a study of cytomegalovirus exposure and HLA in healthy donors. The PCR employed 60 Vbeta primers together with 13 Jbeta primers. The protocol was immunoSEQ multiplex PCR, while the TCRdb copy is restricted to in-frame clones and leaves out a portion. In the table there are 110,000 to 150,000 clones, roughly 77% of which are singletons. Sequenced material: PBMCs. These receptors came from a male donor in good health and CMV-seronegative.

This clone has a handful of counts. The chain has TRBV19 and TRBJ2-5; 10 bases are shared with TRBD1. The germline V gene encodes CDR1 LNHDA and CDR2 SQIVND (reference sequence). This CDR3 has 16 amino acids. V trimming: 5 bases; J trimming: 5 bases; junction bases outside the gene matches: 11. CDR3 nucleotides: TGTGCCAGTAGTTCCGGCGACAGGGGGCTGAGGGAGACCCAGTACTTC. Amino acids: CASSSGDRGLRETQYF. The whole variable domain, filled in from reference TRBV19 and TRBJ2-5, reads DGGITQSPKYLFRKEGQNVTLSCEQNLNHDAMYWYRQDPGQGLRLIYYSQIVNDFQKGDIAEGYSVSREKKESFPLTVTSAQKNPTAFYLCASSSGDRGLRETQYFGPGTRLLVL.

V gene TRBV18 combines with J gene TRBJ1-2; 9 bases line up with TRBD1. The V gene's germline CDR1 is KGHSH and CDR2 LQKENI. Trimming removed 4 bases from V and 6 bases from J; junction bases left unmatched: 6. The CDR3 contains 14 residues. The CDR3 reads CASSLGQGRDGYTF. The CDR3 DNA is TGTGCCAGCTCACTCGGACAGGGGAGGGATGGCTACACCTTC.

A few counts support this clone. The genes are TRBV9 and TRBJ2-5; 9 bases align to TRBD2. V was clipped by 0 bases and J by 5 bases; unmatched bases: 11. The CDR3 spans 17 residues. Germline-derived CDR1 and CDR2 are SGDLS and YYNGEE. The CDR3 protein is CASSVGSLAGGRETQYF. The CDR3 DNA follows: TGTGCCAGCAGCGTAGGTTCCCTTGCGGGGGGGAGGGAGACCCAGTACTTC.

The CDR3 DNA follows: TGTGCCAGCAGCTCATCGGACAGTACTAACTATGGCTACACCTTC. This encodes CASSSSDSTNYGYTF. V is TRBV7-9 and J is TRBJ1-2, with TRBD1 as a possible D gene (6 bases). Trimming pared 4 bases from V and 0 bases from J, leaving 12 bases between. Germline-derived CDR1 and CDR2 are SEHNR and FQNEAQ (reference sequence). The CDR3 totals 15 residues. Together with reference TRBV7-9 and TRBJ1-2, the CDR3 gives the full variable domain: DTGVSQNPRHKITKRGQNVTFRCDPISEHNRLYWYRQTLGQGPEFLTYFQNEAQLEKSRLLSDRFSAERPKGSFSTLEIQRTEQGDSAMYLCASSSSDSTNYGYTFGSGTRLTVV.

The chain has TRBV7-3 and TRBJ2-7, with D tentatively TRBD1 (6 bases). The CDR3 has 16 amino acids. CDR1 and CDR2 from the germline V gene are SGHTA and FQGTGA. V shed 2 bases and J shed 1 base, with 15 bases lying between them. The CDR3 reads CASSLHGQRYSYEQYF. The CDR3 DNA sequence: TGTGCCAGCAGCTTACATGGACAGCGTTATTCCTACGAGCAGTACTTC.

The chain joins TRBV9 to TRBJ2-7, with 7 bases lining up with TRBD1. V trimming: 0 bases; J trimming: 3 bases; junction bases outside the gene matches: 3. The CDR3 totals 14 residues. CDR1 is SGDLS, CDR2 YYNGEE, per germline. CDR3 coding DNA: TGTGCCAGCAGCGTAGGGGCAGGGGGCTACGAGCAGTACTTC. Translated, it gives CASSVGAGGYEQYF.

This clone has just one count. V usage is TRBV5-4 and J usage is TRBJ2-1; 14 bases map to TRBD2. This CDR3 contains 17 residues. Trimming at V came to 4 bases and at J to 9 bases, leaving 12 bases not matched to a gene. The germline gives CDR1 SGHNT, CDR2 YYREEE (reference sequence). The DNA for the CDR3 is TGTGCCAGCAGCCCAGACCCGGGACTAGCGGGAGCCGGTGAGCAGTTCTTC. Translation gives CASSPDPGLAGAGEQFF.

About this clone itself: Relative to the germline gene, one junction end is altered; a read error may explain this. This chain joins TRBV4-3 and TRBJ2-4, with 8 bases fitting TRBD1. Germline V gene sequence: CDR1 LGHNA, CDR2 YSLEER. The CDR3 loop spans 16 amino acids. CDR3 loop: CASSPKTGVAKNSQYF. The CDR3 region has the DNA TGCGCCAGCAGCCCGAAGACAGGGGTAGCCAAAAACAGTCAGTACTTC.

V gene TRBV7-8 combines with J gene TRBJ1-4; weak D call: TRBD1 (6 bases). V was trimmed by 2 bases and J by 3 bases, leaving 10 bases between them. CDR3 size: 15 residues. Germline V lookup: CDR1 SGHVS, CDR2 FQNEAQ. The CDR3 sequence: CASSLFSGANEKLFF. CDR3 DNA sequence: TGTGCCAGCAGCTTATTCTCAGGGGCTAATGAAAAACTGTTTTTT.

J is TRBJ1-1 and V is TRBV6-1; 9 positions agree with TRBD1. The CDR3 consists of 13 residues. J was trimmed by 8 bases and V by 6 bases; bases with no gene match: 7. Germline V gene data show CDR1 as MNHNS and CDR2 as SASEGT. CDR3 region: CASRETDRGEAFF. In nucleotides, the CDR3 is TGTGCCAGCAGGGAGACGGACAGGGGAGAAGCTTTCTTT.

This clone was detected only a few times. The V and J genes are TRBV27 and TRBJ2-5, with 9 bases fitting TRBD2. The CDR3 length is 16 residues. V was pared by 0 bases and J by 4 bases, with 6 bases of the junction left unmatched. Germline CDR1 and CDR2: MNHEY and SMNVEV (reference sequence). CDR3 in amino acids: CASSLSGGLATETQYF. The CDR3 DNA sequence: TGTGCCAGCAGTTTATCTGGGGGACTAGCCACAGAGACCCAGTACTTC.

This chain joins TRBV25-1 and TRBJ2-4; D call uncertain. Trimming pared 4 bases from V and 4 bases from J, leaving 14 bases between. Germline assignment: CDR1 MGHDK and CDR2 SYGVNS. This CDR3 contains 15 residues. CDR3 nucleotide sequence: TGTGCCAGCAGTGCCCCCAAAGCTGCTAAAAACATTCAGTACTTC. Protein: CASSAPKAAKNIQYF. Together with reference TRBV25-1 and TRBJ2-4, the CDR3 gives the full variable domain: EADIYQTPRYLVIGTGKKITLECSQTMGHDKMYWYQQDPGMELHLIHYSYGVNSTEKGDLSSESTVSRIRTEHFPLTLESARPSHTSQYLCASSAPKAAKNIQYFGAGTRLSVL.

The chain links TRBV29-1 to TRBJ1-2; 9 bases line up with TRBD1. The V and J ends lost 3 bases and 1 base, in that order; junction bases with no gene match: 3. Germline V gene sequence: CDR1 SQVTM, CDR2 ANQGSEA. There are 14 residues in the CDR3. The CDR3 protein is CSVEGQGGNYGYTF. The CDR3 DNA is TGCAGCGTTGAGGGACAGGGCGGTAACTATGGCTACACCTTC.

The V gene is TRBV19, the J gene TRBJ1-5; TRBD1 is a possible D gene (5 bases). CDR1 and CDR2 from the germline V gene are LNHDA and SQIVND (reference sequence). Between the trimmed V and J ends, which lost 3 bases and 0 bases, there was a span of 9 bases. This CDR3 contains 15 residues. The CDR3 coding sequence is TGTGCCAGTAGTATCCAGGGTAGTAGCAATCAGCCCCAGCATTTT. Translated: CASSIQGSSNQPQHF.

The chain joins TRBV5-4 to TRBJ2-3, with a weak D call TRBD2 (6 bases). Germline V CDR1 and CDR2: SGHNT, YYREEE (reference sequence). Trimming removed 4 bases from V and 0 bases from J, with 21 bases in between. The CDR3 extends over 18 amino acids. The CDR3 reads CASSLAGGRVLSTDTQYF. In DNA, the CDR3 is TGTGCCAGCAGCCTGGCTGGAGGGAGAGTCCTAAGCACAGATACGCAGTATTTT. The variable domain in full, completed from reference TRBV5-4 and TRBJ2-3, reads ETGVTQSPTHLIKTRGQQVTLRCSSQSGHNTVSWYQQALGQGPQFIFQYYREEENGRGNFPPRFSGLQFPNYSSELNVNALELDDSALYLCASSLAGGRVLSTDTQYFGPGTRLTVL.

This clone was counted once. The gene calls are TRBV7-2 and TRBJ2-5, with a tentative D call TRBD1 (5 bases). The end of the DNA fits TRBJ2-7 better, so the J call may be wrong. The CDR3 has 12 residues. Germline V gene data show CDR1 as SGHTA and CDR2 as FQGNSA. Written as DNA, the CDR3 is TGTGCCAGCAGCTTAGGACAGTACGAGCAGTACTTC. Protein product: CASSLGQYEQYF.

On this clone itself: Other DNA sequences in the same sample also yield this CDR3. The genes are TRBV4-3 and TRBJ2-7, with D possibly TRBD1 on 6 matching bases. This CDR3 has 15 residues. Germline CDR1 and CDR2: LGHNA and YSLEER. Trimming cost V 1 base and J 1 base, with 11 bases left between them. The CDR3 DNA reads TGCGCCAGCAGCCAAGCGGCAGGGGTGTCCTACGAGCAGTACTTC. It encodes CASSQAAGVSYEQYF.

The chain carries TRBV6-5 and TRBJ2-1; TRBD2 is a possible D gene (6 bases). The germline V gene encodes CDR1 MNHEY and CDR2 SVGAGI. The CDR3 contains 15 residues. V lost 2 bases and J lost 3, with 11 bases in between. The CDR3 DNA is TGTGCCAGCAGTTACGTCGCTAGCGACTACAATGAGCAGTTCTTC. Encoded protein: CASSYVASDYNEQFF.

This chain connects TRBV6-1 to TRBJ1-2; D possibly corresponds to TRBD1 (6 bases). The length of the CDR3 is 14 residues. Germline CDR1 and CDR2: MNHNS and SASEGT. The V gene lost 6 bases and the J gene lost 8 bases, with 19 bases spanning the gap. For the CDR3, the DNA is TGTGCCAGCAGCGGAGAGGCCAGGGGCCAGGGCTACACCTTC. As protein: CASSGEARGQGYTF.

This clone was seen more than once but under ten times. A read error may produce the germline difference seen at one junction end. This chain joins TRBV5-5 and TRBJ1-5; 7 nucleotides match TRBD1. This CDR3 is 15 amino acids long. CDR1 is SGHKS, CDR2 YYEKEE, per germline (reference sequence). The CDR3 nucleotides are TGTGCCAGCAGTAGACAGGGAGAAGGCAACCAGCCCCAGCATTTT. Residues: CASSRQGEGNQPQHF. Using reference TRBV5-5 and TRBJ1-5 for the parts outside the CDR3, the full variable domain is DAGVTQSPTHLIKTRGQQVTLRCSPISGHKSVSWYQQVLGQGPQFIFQYYEKEERGRGNFPDRFSARQFPNYSSELNVNALLLGDSALYLCASSRQGEGNQPQHFGDGTRLSIL.

The chain employs TRBV18 and TRBJ2-3; D may be TRBD2 (6 bases). The CDR3 loop spans 13 amino acids. V was trimmed by 1 base and J by 5 bases, leaving 7 bases between them. The germline CDR1 and CDR2 sequences are KGHSH and LQKENI. The CDR3 nucleotides read TGTGCCAGCTCACCACAGGAGGGAGATACGCAGTATTTT. As protein: CASSPQEGDTQYF.

This chain joins TRBV20-1 and TRBJ2-5; D possibly corresponds to TRBD2 (6 bases). The germline CDR1 and CDR2 sequences are DFQATT and SNEGSKA (reference sequence). V was clipped by 8 bases and J by 5 bases, with 12 bases between them. The CDR3 length is 11 residues. CDR3: CSSGPKETQYF. Written as DNA, the CDR3 is TGCAGTAGCGGGCCTAAGGAGACCCAGTACTTC.

The chain links TRBV2 to TRBJ2-7, with TRBD1 identical over 8 bases. The germline V gene has CDR1 SNHLY and CDR2 FYNNEI. The CDR3 runs 13 residues. Unmatched junction bases numbered 6, after V lost 11 bases and J lost 0 bases. In DNA, the CDR3 is TGTGCCGGCGGGGACAGGATCTCCTACGAGCAGTACTTC. It encodes CAGGDRISYEQYF.

The gene calls are TRBV6-1 and TRBJ2-1, with 10 bases aligning to TRBD1. After removal of 3 bases from V and 5 bases from J, the junction contained 10 bases not matched to a gene. Germline V CDR1 and CDR2: MNHNS, SASEGT. The CDR3 covers 17 residues. In DNA, the CDR3 is TGTGCCAGCAGTGATCATTCGGGACAGGGGTGGAACAATGAGCAGTTCTTC. This codes for CASSDHSGQGWNNEQFF.

The genes are TRBV11-2 and TRBJ2-7, with D unclear. The germline V gene has CDR1 SGHAT and CDR2 FQNNGV. The V and J ends lost 7 bases and 2 bases respectively, with 12 bases between them. This CDR3 spans 13 amino acids. The CDR3 bases are TGTGCCAGCACTCCGGGTTCCCCCTACGAGCAGTACTTC. It translates to CASTPGSPYEQYF.